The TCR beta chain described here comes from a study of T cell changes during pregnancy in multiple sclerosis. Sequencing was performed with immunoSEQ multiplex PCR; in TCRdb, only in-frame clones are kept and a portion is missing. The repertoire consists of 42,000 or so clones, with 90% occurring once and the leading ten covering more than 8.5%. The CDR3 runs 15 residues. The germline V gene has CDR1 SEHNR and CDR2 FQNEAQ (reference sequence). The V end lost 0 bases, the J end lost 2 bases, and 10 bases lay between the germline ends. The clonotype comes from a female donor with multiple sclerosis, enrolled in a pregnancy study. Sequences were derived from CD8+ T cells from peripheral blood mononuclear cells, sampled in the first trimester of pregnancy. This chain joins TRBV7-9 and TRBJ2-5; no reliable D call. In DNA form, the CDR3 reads TGTGCCAGCAGCTTAGCCATCGGCAGGCAAGAGACCCAGTACTTC. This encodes CASSLAIGRQETQYF. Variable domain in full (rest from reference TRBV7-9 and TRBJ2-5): DTGVSQNPRHKITKRGQNVTFRCDPISEHNRLYWYRQTLGQGPEFLTYFQNEAQLEKSRLLSDRFSAERPKGSFSTLEIQRTEQGDSAMYLCASSLAIGRQETQYFGPGTRLLVL.